The present entry profiles one T cell receptor (beta chain) with its context. The antigen is undetermined. These data come from a study of cytomegalovirus exposure and HLA in healthy donors. In germline, CDR1 is GTSNPN, CDR2 SVGIG (reference sequence). The trim removed 4 bases at V and 4 bases at J, leaving 6 bases unmatched. The CDR3 has 14 amino acids. The donors were members of the approximately 110-subject validation cohort (separate from the approximately 670-subject first cohort). Study findings and constraints: Reported results showed that the classifier diagnosed cytomegalovirus status with high specificity and sensitivity. Investigators reported 164 TCR beta chains as tied to cytomegalovirus.

Method: immunoSEQ multiplex PCR; TCRdb's copy keeps in-frame clones and lacks some. This sample has around 300,000 clones, with just over 85% found just once. This TCR derives from a woman aged 18-35 years in good health and CMV-seronegative. This chain connects TRBV30 to TRBJ2-3; 9 nucleotides line up with TRBD2. The specimen sequenced was PBMCs. CDR3 nucleotide sequence: TGTGCCTGGATAGCGGGAGATATGGCAGATACGCAGTATTTT. It translates to CAWIAGDMADTQYF.